This TCR beta chain comes out of a study of blood T cell repertoires in COVID-19 (dated by TCRdb to 2020 to 2021). About the full investigation: Collaborator samples came from the United States, Italy and Spain and covered acute and convalescent phases of COVID-19. The material from the prospective study consisted of cDNA or gDNA derived from T cells, B-cell-depleted T cells, or PBMCs. Nearly every sample came with metadata listing a de-identified subject ID, COVID-19 status, age in years and sex. Samples came from the ongoing ImmuneRACE study (first 160 participants) plus 1,254 subjects from 6 global collaborators. Deeply sampled blood TCRbeta repertoires from subjects exposed to, actively infected with, or recovered from COVID-19 were included in the dataset. Where HLA class I and class II types were available, the types were taken from metadata supplied by the sample provider, not from assay-based typing. The repertoires were released in a freely available public database meant as a resource for research on the immune response to SARS-CoV-2.

This clone turned up a few times. Its antigen has not been determined. No qualities accompany the bases; no much larger clone lies one base away. The immunoSEQ Assay, a bias-controlled multiplex PCR, was used to amplify TCRbeta CDR3 regions from genomic DNA. The study's processing was this. The number of nucleated cells in each sample was estimated from the amplification of reference gene primers within the assay. Sequence reads were collapsed and filtered to measure the absolute abundance of every unique TCRbeta CDR3 rearrangement. For each sample, productive Simpson clonality was calculated as the square root of Simpson's diversity index over productive rearrangements. Here the immuneACCESS table is served through TCRdb, limited to in-frame sequences with V and J called. Missing clones are a known gap in these copies; in checked studies unresolved V genes cover under half, and the rest lacks a known reason. That table supplies the V and J calls and clone size; D and trimming were determined from the DNA. Across this sample there are approximately 350,000 clones, with around 89% seen only once. The top ten constitute 3% of the sample.

One collaborating source in Seattle enrolled patients while the patients were actively infected and followed the patients over time throughout the course of disease. Each collaborating institution followed its own protocols to collect whole blood in K2EDTA tubes. For TCRbeta analysis, collaborator samples were shipped as frozen whole blood, as isolated PBMCs, or as DNA extracted from either sample type. General findings and caveats noted by the study authors: Clinical and demographic metadata were provided uncurated, with the amount varying by source and participant.

The germline V gene (reference sequence) gives CDR1 as MNHNY and CDR2 as SVGAGI. Cut back by 2 bases and 8 bases, the V and J ends lie 16 bases apart. The CDR3 numbers 16 residues from cysteine through phenylalanine. Solely the CDR3 DNA is kept, with 48 bases framed from the first base. Sequences were obtained from peripheral blood. This sequence was found in a woman in her thirties with COVID-19, enrolled during active disease. The receptor chain draws on TRBV6-6 and TRBJ1-6; confidence is insufficient to name the D gene. The DNA sequence follows: TGTGCCAGCAGTTACCGGTCCCCCCCGGCGGATTCACCCCTCCACTTT. Translation gives CASSYRSPPADSPLHF.